This is a list of T cell receptor beta chains from one sample in a study of blood T cell repertoires in COVID-19. TCRdb's table, derived via immunoSEQ multiplex PCR, lists solely in-frame clones and lacks some. The sample lists tens of thousands of clones; around 73% were seen once. Sequenced: peripheral blood. Receptor source: an elderly man with active or convalescent COVID-19. Each CDR3 is given with its conserved first and last residue. D genes are given only for firm matches. Clone size is shown for a subset of rows, as once, few, many or a class of expanded clone.

CASSRREGQPADTQYF,TGTGCCAGCAGCCGGCGGGAGGGCCAGCCAGCAGATACGCAGTATTTT,TRBD2,.,TRBJ2-3,TRBV6-6
CASSTGTSGRFNEETQYF,TGTGCCAGCAGCACCGGGACTAGCGGGAGGTTTAACGAAGAGACCCAGTACTTC,TRBD2,.,TRBJ2-5,TRBV7-3
CASSPRSGQGEKLFF,TGTGCCAGCTCACCAAGATCGGGACAGGGAGAAAAACTGTTTTTT,TRBD1,.,TRBJ1-4,TRBV18
CASSLSRQGRGYTF,TGTGCCAGCAGTTTATCCAGACAGGGGCGTGGCTACACCTTC,TRBD1,once,TRBJ1-2,TRBV28
CASNSRGGQTDYGYTF,TGTGCCAGCAACTCGCGGGGTGGGCAAACCGACTATGGCTACACCTTC,.,.,TRBJ1-2,TRBV27
CASSHSTGNTEAFF,TGTGCCAGCAGCCATAGCACAGGGAACACTGAAGCTTTCTTT,.,few,TRBJ1-1,TRBV3-1/TRBV3-2
CASSSRGVTDTQYF,TGTGCCAGCAGCTCCAGGGGGGTCACAGATACGCAGTATTTT,.,.,TRBJ2-3,TRBV5-4
CASSHSGQGLQPQHF,TGTGCCAGCAGCCATTCGGGACAGGGACTTCAGCCCCAGCATTTT,TRBD1,.,TRBJ1-5,TRBV16
CASKAGANYGYTF,TGTGCCAGTAAGGCAGGGGCAAACTATGGCTACACCTTC,.,.,TRBJ1-2,TRBV19
CASSARRPGLLFGANVLTF,TGTGCCAGCAGCGCCCGGAGGCCAGGCCTTTTGTTTGGGGCCAACGTCCTGACTTTC,.,.,TRBJ2-6,TRBV21-1
CAIGTLNNSPLHF,TGTGCCATAGGGACACTCAATAATTCACCCCTCCACTTT,.,.,TRBJ1-6,TRBV10-3
CASSPNRAREQYF,TGTGCCAGTAGCCCTAACAGGGCCAGGGAGCAGTACTTC,.,.,TRBJ2-7,TRBV19
CASSPLAGSYNEQFF,TGTGCCAGCAGCCCACTAGCGGGCTCCTACAATGAGCAGTTCTTC,TRBD2,.,TRBJ2-1,TRBV11-2
CASRVPGQGSYNSPLHF,TGTGCCAGCCGGGTGCCCGGACAGGGTTCCTATAATTCACCCCTCCACTTT,TRBD1,.,TRBJ1-6,TRBV28
CASSQGQSVGTGSQETQYF,TGTGCCAGCAGCCAAGGTCAGTCAGTCGGGACAGGGTCACAAGAGACCCAGTACTTC,TRBD1,.,TRBJ2-5,TRBV4-2
CASSFRQGTDTQYF,TGTGCCAGCAGCTTCAGACAGGGCACAGATACGCAGTATTTT,.,.,TRBJ2-3,TRBV7-9
CATSRIEFRFSEAFF,TGTGCCACCAGCAGAATCGAGTTTCGGTTTTCTGAAGCTTTCTTT,.,.,TRBJ1-1,TRBV15
CASTSLGSGSTEAFF,TGTGCCAGCACCTCTCTTGGATCGGGTAGCACTGAAGCTTTCTTT,.,.,TRBJ1-1,TRBV9
CASSYSSDPYNSPLHF,TGTGCCAGCAGTTACTCGAGCGACCCGTATAATTCACCCCTCCACTTT,.,.,TRBJ1-6,TRBV6-5
CASSLEGAGGGGTQYF,TGTGCCAGCAGCTTAGAAGGGGCGGGAGGAGGTGGGACCCAGTACTTC,TRBD2,few,TRBJ2-5,TRBV7-2
CASSPGRGQGLETQYF,TGCGCCAGCAGCCCAGGGAGGGGACAGGGGCTGGAGACCCAGTACTTC,TRBD1,.,TRBJ2-5,TRBV5-1
CATSDLFRRQGGQGTMNTEAFF,TGTGCCACCAGTGATTTATTTAGGCGGCAGGGGGGACAGGGGACGATGAACACTGAAGCTTTCTTT,TRBD1,.,TRBJ1-1,TRBV24-1
CASSPDRGGELFF,TGCGCCAGCAGTCCCGACAGGGGCGGGGAGCTGTTTTTT,TRBD1,.,TRBJ2-2,TRBV10-1
CASGPRIWREWEYEQYF,TGTGCCAGCGGCCCCCGGATATGGCGGGAGTGGGAATACGAGCAGTACTTC,TRBD2,.,TRBJ2-7,TRBV28
CTSSLFVRWTGPDYGYTF,TGCACCAGCAGCCTTTTTGTTAGGTGGACAGGGCCCGACTATGGCTACACCTTC,.,once,TRBJ1-2,TRBV1
CASSLRGISGGYTF,TGTGCCAGCAGCTTGAGGGGGATCAGTGGTGGCTACACCTTC,.,few,TRBJ1-2,TRBV11-3
CASIGAVNTEAFF,TGTGCCAGCATTGGGGCAGTGAACACTGAAGCTTTCTTT,.,.,TRBJ1-1,TRBV28
CASSSGQPASEQYF,TGTGCCAGCAGCTCGGGACAGCCCGCATCCGAGCAGTACTTC,TRBD1,.,TRBJ2-7,TRBV5-4
CASSHDRGWDTDTQYF,TGTGCCAGTAGCCACGACAGGGGATGGGACACAGATACGCAGTATTTT,TRBD1,.,TRBJ2-3,TRBV19
CASSSGQGYYGYTF,TGTGCCAGCAGTTCGGGACAGGGATACTATGGCTACACCTTC,TRBD1,many,TRBJ1-2,TRBV28
CASSPQQVWGYTQYF,TGTGCCAGCAGCCCCCAACAGGTCTGGGGATATACGCAGTATTTT,.,.,TRBJ2-3,TRBV27
CASSPRGFDYGYTF,TGTGCCAGCAGCCCCAGGGGGTTTGACTATGGCTACACCTTC,TRBD1,few,TRBJ1-2,TRBV11-1
CATSREAVNTEAFF,TGTGCCACCAGCAGAGAGGCGGTGAACACTGAAGCTTTCTTT,.,few,TRBJ1-1,TRBV15
CATSDRGRVGNTIYF,TGTGCCACCAGCGATAGAGGGCGGGTCGGAAACACCATATATTTT,.,.,TRBJ1-3,TRBV15
CASSFAGSEKLFF,TGTGCCAGCAGCTTCGCAGGGTCCGAAAAACTGTTTTTT,.,.,TRBJ1-4,TRBV11-2
CASSTYRGGYTF,TGTGCCAGCAGCACCTACAGGGGTGGCTACACCTTC,TRBD1,few,TRBJ1-2,TRBV6-6
CASSQLGLADRTDTQYF,TGCGCCAGCAGCCAACTGGGACTAGCGGACCGCACAGATACGCAGTATTTT,TRBD2,.,TRBJ2-3,TRBV4-1
CAISPSRDSYGYTF,TGTGCCATCAGCCCATCCCGGGACAGCTATGGCTACACCTTC,TRBD1,few,TRBJ1-2,TRBV10-3
CASSVAGGGIYNEQFF,TGTGCCAGCAGCGTAGCTGGGGGAGGAATCTACAATGAGCAGTTCTTC,.,once,TRBJ2-1,TRBV9
CASSGSRGYEQFF,TGTGCCAGTAGTGGGTCCAGGGGATATGAGCAGTTCTTC,.,.,TRBJ2-1,TRBV19
CASTSGQSYEQYF,TGTGCCAGTACCTCCGGACAGTCCTACGAGCAGTACTTC,.,.,TRBJ2-7,TRBV19
CASSYGRVGKNIQYF,TGTGCCAGCAGTTACGGCAGGGTTGGCAAAAACATTCAGTACTTC,.,.,TRBJ2-4,TRBV6-5
CASSLFQNTEAFF,TGTGCCAGCAGCTTGTTCCAGAACACTGAAGCTTTCTTT,.,.,TRBJ1-1,TRBV11-2
CASSSQGPSSSYNEQFF,TGTGCCAGTAGTTCCCAGGGGCCGAGTAGCTCCTACAATGAGCAGTTCTTC,.,few,TRBJ2-1,TRBV19
CASPLDRVQADEQFF,TGTGCCAGCCCGCTCGACAGGGTGCAGGCGGATGAGCAGTTCTTC,TRBD1,.,TRBJ2-1,TRBV6-5